This T cell receptor beta chain was sequenced for a study of Ad26.COV2.S vaccination and SARS-CoV-2 variants. About the research overall: In the study, Ad26.COV2.S was injected intramuscularly once, or twice 56 days apart. Study results and caveats: Vaccinees displayed broader spike-specific TCR repertoires than placebo recipients. Those who received vaccine or placebo ended up with similar non-spike TCR breadth.

Germline-derived CDR1 and CDR2 are MNHEY and SMNVEV (reference sequence). Trimming removed 0 bases at V and 5 bases at J, with 11 bases between. This CDR3 contains 14 residues. Treatment denoted: 19 received Ad26.COV2.S at low or high dose, single or two shots; a few received placebo; per-sample allocation not given. Following the first vaccine or placebo injection, samples were taken on day 63. Note on this clone: The antigen is undetermined.

Clones were read by immunoSEQ multiplex PCR, and TCRdb kept only the in-frame ones, dropping some. The sample lists hundreds of thousands of clones, roughly 90% occurring once. The chain carries TRBV27 and TRBJ2-7; D could derive from TRBD1 or TRBD2 (5 bases each). The source was peripheral blood, collected in a trial of Ad26.COV2.S vaccine versus placebo. This TCR came from a person between 18 and 59 years old who received the Ad26.COV2.S COVID-19 vaccine or a placebo. The CDR3 DNA is TGTGCCAGCAGTTTATCGATCGGGGCCAACGAGCAGTACTTC. Protein sequence: CASSLSIGANEQYF.